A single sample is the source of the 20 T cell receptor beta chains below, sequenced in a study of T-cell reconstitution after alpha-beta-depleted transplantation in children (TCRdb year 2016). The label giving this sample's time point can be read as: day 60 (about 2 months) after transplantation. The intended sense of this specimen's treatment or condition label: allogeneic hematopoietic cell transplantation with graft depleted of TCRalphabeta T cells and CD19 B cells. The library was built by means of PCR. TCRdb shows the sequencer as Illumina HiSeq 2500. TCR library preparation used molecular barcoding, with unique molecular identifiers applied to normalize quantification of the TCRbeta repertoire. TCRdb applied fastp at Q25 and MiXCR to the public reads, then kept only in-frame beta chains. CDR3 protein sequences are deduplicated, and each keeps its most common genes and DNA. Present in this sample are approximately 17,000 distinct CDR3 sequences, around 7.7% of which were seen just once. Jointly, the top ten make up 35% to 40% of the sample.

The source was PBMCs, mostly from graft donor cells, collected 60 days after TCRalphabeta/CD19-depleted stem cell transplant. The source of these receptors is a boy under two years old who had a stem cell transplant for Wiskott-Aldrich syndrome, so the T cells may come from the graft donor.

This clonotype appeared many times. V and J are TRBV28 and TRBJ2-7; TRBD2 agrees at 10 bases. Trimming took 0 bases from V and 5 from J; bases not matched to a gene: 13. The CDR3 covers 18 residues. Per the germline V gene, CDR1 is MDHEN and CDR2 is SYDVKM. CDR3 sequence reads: CASSLCASRPSGSHEQYF. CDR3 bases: TGTGCCAGCAGTTTATGCGCGTCCCGACCTAGCGGGAGCCACGAGCAGTACTTC.

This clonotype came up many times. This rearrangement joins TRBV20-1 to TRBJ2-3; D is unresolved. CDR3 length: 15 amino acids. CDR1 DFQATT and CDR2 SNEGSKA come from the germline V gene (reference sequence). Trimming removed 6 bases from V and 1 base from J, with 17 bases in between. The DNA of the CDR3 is TGCAGTGCAAATTGGGCTCAGTTCGGCACAGATACGCAGTATTTT. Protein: CSANWAQFGTDTQYF.

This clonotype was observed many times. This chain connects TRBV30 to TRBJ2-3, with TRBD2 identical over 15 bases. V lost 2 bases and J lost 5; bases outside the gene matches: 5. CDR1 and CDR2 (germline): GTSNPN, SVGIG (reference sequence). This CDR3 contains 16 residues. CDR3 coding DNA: TGTGCCTGGAGTCTAGGACTAGCGGGGGGGAGAGATACGCAGTATTTT. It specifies CAWSLGLAGGRDTQYF.

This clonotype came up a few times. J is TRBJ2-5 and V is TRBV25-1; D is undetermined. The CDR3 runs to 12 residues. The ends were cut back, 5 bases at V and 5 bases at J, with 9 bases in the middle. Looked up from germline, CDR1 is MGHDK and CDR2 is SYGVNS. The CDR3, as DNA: TGTGCCAGCAGTTTGACTGGGGAGACCCAGTACTTC. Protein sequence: CASSLTGETQYF.

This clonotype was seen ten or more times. CDR3 sequence (DNA): TGCGCCAGCAGCCTATTAGCGGGGGCCGGTTACAATGAGCAGTTCTTC. Translated: CASSLLAGAGYNEQFF. The chain combines TRBV5-1 with TRBJ2-1, with 9 bases matching TRBD2. The CDR3 is 16 amino acids. Germline V gene data show CDR1 as SGHRS and CDR2 as YFSETQ. J gave up 4 bases and V 4 bases, and 9 bases lay outside the gene matches. Full variable domain (outside the CDR3, taken from reference TRBV5-1 and TRBJ2-1): KAGVTQTPRYLIKTRGQQVTLSCSPISGHRSVSWYQQTPGQGLQFLFEYFSETQRNKGNFPGRFSGRQFSNSRSEMNVSTLELGDSALYLCASSLLAGAGYNEQFFGPGTRLTVL.

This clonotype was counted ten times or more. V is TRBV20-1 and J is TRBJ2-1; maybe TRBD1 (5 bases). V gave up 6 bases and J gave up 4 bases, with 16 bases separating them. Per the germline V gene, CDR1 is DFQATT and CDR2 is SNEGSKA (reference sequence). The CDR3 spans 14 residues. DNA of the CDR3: TGCAGTGCCCGTTACAGGCTGGGGTACAATGAGCAGTTCTTC. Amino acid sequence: CSARYRLGYNEQFF.

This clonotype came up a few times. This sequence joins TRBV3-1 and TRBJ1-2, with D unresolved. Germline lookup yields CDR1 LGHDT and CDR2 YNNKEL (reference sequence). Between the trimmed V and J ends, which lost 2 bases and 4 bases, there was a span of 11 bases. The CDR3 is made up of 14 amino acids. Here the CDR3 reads CASSQPGRTYGYTF. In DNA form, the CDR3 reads TGTGCCAGCAGCCAACCTGGACGGACCTATGGCTACACCTTC.

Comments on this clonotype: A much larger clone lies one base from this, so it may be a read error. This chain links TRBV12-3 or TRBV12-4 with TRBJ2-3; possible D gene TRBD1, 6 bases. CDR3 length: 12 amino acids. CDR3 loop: CASSLGQVTQFF. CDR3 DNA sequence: TGTGCCAGCAGTTTAGGACAGGTGACGCAGTTTTTT.

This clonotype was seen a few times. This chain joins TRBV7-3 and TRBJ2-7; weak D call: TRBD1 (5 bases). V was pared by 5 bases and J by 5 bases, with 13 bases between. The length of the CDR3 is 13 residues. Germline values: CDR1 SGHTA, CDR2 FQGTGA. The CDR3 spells CASSPRGADEQYF. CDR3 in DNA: TGTGCCAGCAGCCCCCGTGGGGCCGACGAGCAGTACTTC.

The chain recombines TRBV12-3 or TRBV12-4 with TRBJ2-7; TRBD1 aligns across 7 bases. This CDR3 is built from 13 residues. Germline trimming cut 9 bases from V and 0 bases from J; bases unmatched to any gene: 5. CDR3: CARLTGHSYEQYF. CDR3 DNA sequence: TGTGCCAGGTTGACAGGGCACTCCTACGAGCAGTACTTC.

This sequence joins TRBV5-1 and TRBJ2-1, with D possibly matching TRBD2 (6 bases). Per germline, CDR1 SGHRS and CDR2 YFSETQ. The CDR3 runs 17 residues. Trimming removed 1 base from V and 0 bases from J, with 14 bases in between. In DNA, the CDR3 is TGCGCCAGCAGCTTGACCGGCGGGATGAGCTCCTACAATGAGCAGTTCTTC. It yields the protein CASSLTGGMSSYNEQFF.

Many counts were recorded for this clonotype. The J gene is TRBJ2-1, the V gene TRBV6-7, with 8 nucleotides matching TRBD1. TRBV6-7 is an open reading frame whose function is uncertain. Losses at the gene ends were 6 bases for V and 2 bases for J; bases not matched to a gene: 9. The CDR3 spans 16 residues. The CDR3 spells CASRFKQGGPYNEQFF. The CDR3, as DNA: TGTGCCAGCAGATTCAAACAGGGGGGACCCTACAATGAGCAGTTCTTC.

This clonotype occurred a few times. The CDR3 loop reads CASSPPPAWEGGEQYF. CDR3 DNA sequence: TGTGCCAGCTCACCACCCCCCGCTTGGGAGGGGGGCGAGCAGTACTTC. J is TRBJ2-7 and V is TRBV18; a weak D match, TRBD2 (7 bases). CDR3 length: 16 residues. V lost 0 bases to trimming and J lost 6 bases, with 18 bases between them. CDR1 and CDR2 (germline): KGHSH, LQKENI.

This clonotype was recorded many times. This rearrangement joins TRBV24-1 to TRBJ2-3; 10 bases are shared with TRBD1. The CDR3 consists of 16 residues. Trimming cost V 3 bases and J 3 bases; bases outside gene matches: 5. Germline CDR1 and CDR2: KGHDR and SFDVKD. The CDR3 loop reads CATSDPGQGRTDTQYF. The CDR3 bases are TGTGCCACCAGTGATCCGGGACAGGGGAGGACAGATACGCAGTATTTT.

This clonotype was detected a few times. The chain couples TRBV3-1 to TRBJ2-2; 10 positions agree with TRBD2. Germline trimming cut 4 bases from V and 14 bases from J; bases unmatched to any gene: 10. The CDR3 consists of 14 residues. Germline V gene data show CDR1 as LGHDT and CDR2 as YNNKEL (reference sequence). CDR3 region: CASSPLAGSGRLFF. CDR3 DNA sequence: TGTGCCAGCAGCCCACTAGCGGGGTCCGGGCGCCTGTTTTTT.

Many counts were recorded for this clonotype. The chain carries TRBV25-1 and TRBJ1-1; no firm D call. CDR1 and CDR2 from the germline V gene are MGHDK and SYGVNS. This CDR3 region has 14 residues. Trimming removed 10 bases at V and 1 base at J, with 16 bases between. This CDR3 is CATVAVGPNTEAFF. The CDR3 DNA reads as TGTGCCACCGTTGCAGTGGGCCCGAACACTGAAGCTTTCTTT.

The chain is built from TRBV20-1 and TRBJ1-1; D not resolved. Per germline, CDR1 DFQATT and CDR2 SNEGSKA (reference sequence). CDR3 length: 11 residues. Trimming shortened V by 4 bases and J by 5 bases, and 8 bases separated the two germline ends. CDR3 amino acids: CSATSRTEAFF. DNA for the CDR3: TGCAGTGCTACGTCAAGGACTGAAGCTTTCTTT.

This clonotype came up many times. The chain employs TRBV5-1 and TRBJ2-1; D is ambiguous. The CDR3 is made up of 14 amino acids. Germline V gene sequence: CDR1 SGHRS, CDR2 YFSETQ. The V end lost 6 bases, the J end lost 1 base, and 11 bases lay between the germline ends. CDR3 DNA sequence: TGCGCCAGCAACAAGGGTCTTTCCTACAATGAGCAGTTCTTC. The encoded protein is CASNKGLSYNEQFF.

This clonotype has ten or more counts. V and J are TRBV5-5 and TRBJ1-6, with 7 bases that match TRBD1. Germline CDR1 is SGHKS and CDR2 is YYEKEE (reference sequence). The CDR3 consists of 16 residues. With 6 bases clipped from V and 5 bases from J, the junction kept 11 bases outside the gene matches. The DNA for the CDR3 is TGTGCCAGCACTATCTTTGGACAGGCAGATAATTCACCCCTCCACTTT. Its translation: CASTIFGQADNSPLHF.

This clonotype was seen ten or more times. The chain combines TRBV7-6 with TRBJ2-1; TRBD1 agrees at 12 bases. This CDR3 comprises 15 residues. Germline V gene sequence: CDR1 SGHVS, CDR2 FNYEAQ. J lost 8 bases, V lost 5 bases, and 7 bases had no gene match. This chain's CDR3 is CASSPQGQGAYEQFF. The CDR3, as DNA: TGTGCCAGCAGCCCCCAGGGACAGGGGGCCTATGAGCAGTTCTTC.